This record covers a single T cell receptor (beta chain). Per the germline V gene, CDR1 is KGHSY and CDR2 is FQNENV. This CDR3 is built from 18 residues. The V and J ends lost 4 bases and 0 bases, in that order; junction bases with no gene match: 9. This sample was included in a study of shared clonotypes between healthy human individuals. It was roughly 210 ng DNA, approximately 28,000 T cell genomes, that sorted-subset replicate PCRs used. Sequencing was performed with immunoSEQ multiplex PCR; in TCRdb, only in-frame clones are kept and a portion is missing. This sample has approximately 1.9 million clones, with 93% found just once. As defined, naive CD8 cells were CD45RO-negative and positively selected for CCR7, with terminally differentiated effector memory CD45RA+ cells excluded.

The receptor's source is a man between 18 and 29 years old in good health. Some clones in this sample may be carry-over from other donors' samples. Sequences were obtained from naive CD8+ T cells from PBMCs. The rearrangement uses TRBV16 and TRBJ2-7, with 13 bases identical to TRBD2. Here the CDR3 DNA reads TGTGCCAGCAGCCTCGGGACTAGCGGGGTCCGGTCCTCCTACGAGCAGTACTTC. Translation gives CASSLGTSGVRSSYEQYF.